The present T cell receptor beta chain was sequenced within a study of cytomegalovirus exposure and HLA in healthy donors. 13 Jbeta primers and 60 Vbeta primers were used for the PCR. Assay used: immunoSEQ multiplex PCR; TCRdb lists only in-frame clones, some missing. The data show 100,000 or so clones, 69% seen once. J was trimmed by 7 bases and V by 6 bases; bases with no gene match: 5. The CDR3 has 13 amino acids. Germline assignment: CDR1 MNHNY and CDR2 SVGAGI (reference sequence). The V call is TRBV6-6, the J call TRBJ1-4; TRBD1 matches 7 bases. The source of this sequence is a man aged 30 to 39 in good health and CMV-seronegative. The sample taken for sequencing was PBMCs. In DNA form, the CDR3 reads TGTGCCAGCAGATTAACAGGGGCTGAAAAACTGTTTTTT. Encoded protein: CASRLTGAEKLFF.